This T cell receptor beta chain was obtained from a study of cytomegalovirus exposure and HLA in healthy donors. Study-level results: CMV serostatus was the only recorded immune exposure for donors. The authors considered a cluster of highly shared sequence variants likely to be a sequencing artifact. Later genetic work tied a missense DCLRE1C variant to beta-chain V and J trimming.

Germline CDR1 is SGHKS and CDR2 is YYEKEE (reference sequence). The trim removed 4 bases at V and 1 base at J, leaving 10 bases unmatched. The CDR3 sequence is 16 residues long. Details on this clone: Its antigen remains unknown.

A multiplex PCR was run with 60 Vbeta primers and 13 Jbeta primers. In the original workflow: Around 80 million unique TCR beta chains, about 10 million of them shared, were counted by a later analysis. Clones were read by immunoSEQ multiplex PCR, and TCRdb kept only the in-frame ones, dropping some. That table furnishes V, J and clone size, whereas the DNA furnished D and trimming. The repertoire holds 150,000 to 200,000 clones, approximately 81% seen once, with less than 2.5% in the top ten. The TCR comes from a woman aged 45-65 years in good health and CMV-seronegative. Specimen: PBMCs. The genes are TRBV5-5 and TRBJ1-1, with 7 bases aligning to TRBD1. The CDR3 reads CASSPTGRPRNTEAFF. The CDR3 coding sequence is TGTGCCAGCAGCCCGACAGGGCGTCCTCGGAACACTGAAGCTTTCTTT. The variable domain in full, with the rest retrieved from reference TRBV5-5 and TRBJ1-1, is DAGVTQSPTHLIKTRGQQVTLRCSPISGHKSVSWYQQVLGQGPQFIFQYYEKEERGRGNFPDRFSARQFPNYSSELNVNALLLGDSALYLCASSPTGRPRNTEAFFGQGTRLTVV.